This T cell receptor (beta chain) was profiled in a study of early T cells in non-severe SARS-CoV-2 infection. About the research overall: Chains stayed unpaired after sequencing of bulk RNA from unsorted whole blood.

CDR3 size: 17 residues. The germline V gene has CDR1 SGHDN and CDR2 FVKESK. The J segment lost 1 base and the V segment lost 2 bases, leaving 9 bases of the junction unmatched. Unique molecular identifiers (one per individual cDNA molecule) were attached. TCRdb re-analysed the 5' RACE reads in MiXCR, keeping a single row per CDR3 protein. The sample includes approximately 80,000 distinct CDR3 sequences, 10% to 12% of them seen just once. There are a few counts of this clonotype. This clonotype was obtained from an adult who was a healthcare worker with PCR-confirmed SARS-CoV-2 infection or an uninfected control (not recorded which). The input for sequencing was whole blood, taken at baseline. The gene calls are TRBV14 and TRBJ2-3; 7 nucleotides agree with TRBD2. This chain's CDR3 is CASSQFWTRKGTDTQYF. Here the CDR3 DNA reads TGTGCCAGCAGCCAATTTTGGACTAGGAAAGGCACAGATACGCAGTATTTT. Together with reference TRBV14 and TRBJ2-3, the CDR3 gives the full variable domain: EAGVTQFPSHSVIEKGQTVTLRCDPISGHDNLYWYRRVMGKEIKFLLHFVKESKQDESGMPNNRFLAERTGGTYSTLKVQPAELEDSGVYFCASSQFWTRKGTDTQYFGPGTRLTVL.